Listed below are T cell receptor beta chains from one sample, sequenced in a study of Ad26.COV2.S vaccination and SARS-CoV-2 variants. Sequenced by immunoSEQ multiplex PCR; TCRdb stores in-frame clones only, minus some. Of a few hundred thousand clones in the sample, around nine tenths were seen once. This specimen consisted of peripheral blood, obtained in a trial of Ad26.COV2.S vaccine versus placebo. These receptor sequences come from a person between 18 and 65 years old who received the Ad26.COV2.S COVID-19 vaccine or a placebo. Both conserved end residues are part of each CDR3. D genes are given only for firm matches. Not every row has a clone size; where given, it reads once, few, many or a size class.

>.|TRBJ2-1|TRBV7-3|TRBD2
CASSPSGEYNEQFF
TGTGCCAGCAGCCCTAGCGGAGAGTACAATGAGCAGTTCTTC
>few|TRBJ2-3|TRBV7-8|.
CASSPPITDTQYF
TGTGCCAGCAGCCCGCCTATCACAGATACGCAGTATTTT
>.|TRBJ1-1|TRBV29-1|.
CSVDRALDTEAFF
TGCAGCGTTGACAGGGCTCTCGATACTGAAGCTTTCTTT
>.|TRBJ2-5|TRBV12-3/TRBV12-4|TRBD1
CASSFQGAETQYF
TGTGCCAGCAGTTTTCAGGGGGCGGAGACCCAGTACTTC
>.|TRBJ1-4|TRBV12-3/TRBV12-4|.
CASSLGRAEKLFF
TGTGCCAGCAGTTTAGGCAGGGCTGAAAAACTGTTTTTT
>.|TRBJ2-3|TRBV30|.
CAWRAASTDTQYF
TGTGCCTGGAGGGCCGCTAGCACAGATACGCAGTATTTT
>.|TRBJ2-5|TRBV7-6|.
CASSFFQETQYF
TGTGCCAGCAGCTTTTTCCAAGAGACCCAGTACTTC
>.|TRBJ1-6|TRBV5-6|.
CASSRVVRGPWNSPLHF
TGTGCCAGCAGCCGGGTGGTGCGGGGACCCTGGAATTCACCCCTCCACTTT
>.|TRBJ2-7|TRBV5-1|.
CASSNKDRSGSYEQYF
TGCGCCAGCAGCAACAAAGACAGATCGGGCTCCTACGAGCAGTACTTC
>.|TRBJ2-3|TRBV15|.
CATSPGIGTDTQYF
TGTGCCACCAGCCCCGGGATTGGCACAGATACGCAGTATTTT
>.|TRBJ2-3|TRBV4-3|.
CASSQSRLTSTDTQYF
TGCGCCAGCAGCCAATCCAGATTGACTAGCACAGATACGCAGTATTTT
>few|TRBJ1-5|TRBV2|TRBD1
CASRGDRGASNQPQHF
TGTGCCAGCAGAGGGGACAGGGGCGCTAGCAATCAGCCCCAGCATTTT
>many|TRBJ2-3|TRBV6-4|TRBD2
CASSEAGGNTDTQYF
TGTGCCAGCAGTGAAGCGGGGGGGAACACAGATACGCAGTATTTT
>.|TRBJ2-6|TRBV27|.
CASSTTGAGGANVLTF
TGTGCCAGCAGCACCACGGGGGCAGGGGGGGCCAACGTCCTGACTTTC
>.|TRBJ1-3|TRBV2|TRBD1
CASRKQGAGNTIYF
TGTGCCAGCAGGAAACAGGGGGCTGGAAACACCATATATTTT
>.|TRBJ2-5|TRBV5-1|.
CASSLVASQETQYF
TGCGCCAGCAGCCTGGTCGCTAGCCAAGAGACCCAGTACTTC
>.|TRBJ2-3|TRBV6-5|TRBD2
CASQGGGASEDTQYF
TGTGCCAGCCAAGGCGGGGGGGCCTCGGAAGATACGCAGTATTTT
>few|TRBJ1-4|TRBV4-3|.
CASSQDTTGRNEKLFF
TGCGCCAGCAGCCAAGATACAACAGGGCGTAATGAAAAACTGTTTTTT
>.|TRBJ1-4|TRBV4-1|TRBD1
CASSPGQGGEKLFF
TGCGCCAGCAGCCCCGGACAGGGGGGTGAAAAACTGTTTTTT
>.|TRBJ2-5|TRBV7-9|.
CASSPVIETQYF
TGTGCCAGCAGCCCAGTCATAGAGACCCAGTACTTC
>.|TRBJ1-1|TRBV6-5|.
CASRRGKGGTEAFF
TGTGCCAGCAGACGAGGGAAGGGGGGTACTGAAGCTTTCTTT
>.|TRBJ1-2|TRBV4-1|.
CASSQPRTNYGYTF
TGCGCCAGCAGCCAACCCCGGACTAACTATGGCTACACCTTC
>.|TRBJ1-3|TRBV6-2/TRBV6-3|.
CASSYFPTGGNTIYF
TGTGCCAGCAGTTACTTCCCGACCGGCGGAAACACCATATATTTT
>.|TRBJ1-6|TRBV9|.
CASSLLGGGAGSPLHF
TGTGCCAGCAGCCTCCTGGGGGGGGGCGCAGGTTCACCCCTCCACTTT
>.|TRBJ2-2|TRBV4-3|TRBD1
CASSQDLRGTGVIRNTGELFF
TGCGCCAGCAGCCAAGATCTCAGGGGGACAGGGGTCATTAGGAACACCGGGGAGCTGTTTTTT
>.|TRBJ1-6|TRBV6-2/TRBV6-3|TRBD1
CASSYSRTGVSYNSPLHF
TGTGCCAGCAGTTACTCGAGGACAGGGGTGTCCTATAATTCACCCCTCCACTTT
>.|TRBJ2-2|TRBV1|.
CTSSQEERGAPTGELFF
TGCACCAGCAGCCAAGAGGAACGGGGGGCCCCAACCGGGGAGCTGTTTTTT
>.|TRBJ2-7|TRBV5-1|TRBD2
CASSWAPLNGGAVYEQYF
TGCGCCAGCAGCTGGGCGCCATTGAACGGGGGGGCCGTGTACGAGCAGTACTTC
>.|TRBJ2-2|TRBV4-2|TRBD2
CASTTLWGGTGELFF
TGTGCCAGCACCACCTTATGGGGGGGCACCGGGGAGCTGTTTTTT
>.|TRBJ1-3|TRBV7-6|TRBD1
CASRPGTGGNTIYF
TGTGCCAGCAGGCCCGGGACAGGGGGAAACACCATATATTTT
>.|TRBJ2-3|TRBV2|TRBD2
CARNWTSGRADTQYF
TGTGCCAGAAACTGGACTAGCGGAAGGGCAGATACGCAGTATTTT
>.|TRBJ1-1|TRBV4-2|.
CASSQDRANTEAFF
TGTGCCAGCAGCCAAGATCGGGCGAACACTGAAGCTTTCTTT
>.|TRBJ1-2|TRBV6-1|TRBD1
CASSEGQARGYTF
TGTGCCAGCAGTGAGGGACAGGCGCGGGGCTACACCTTC
>.|TRBJ2-6|TRBV4-3|.
CASSQEFSGANVLTF
TGCGCCAGCAGCCAAGAATTCTCTGGGGCCAACGTCCTGACTTTC
>.|TRBJ2-1|TRBV7-3|.
CASESGVGEQFF
TGTGCCAGCGAGTCCGGGGTTGGGGAGCAGTTCTTC
>.|TRBJ2-5|TRBV19|TRBD2
CASSSGGGLQETQYF
TGTGCCAGTAGCAGCGGGGGGGGCCTCCAAGAGACCCAGTACTTC
>once|TRBJ1-6|TRBV7-8|.
CASSFSGRPNSPLHF
TGTGCCAGCAGCTTTAGTGGGAGACCAAATTCACCCCTCCACTTT
>.|TRBJ2-2|TRBV20-1|.
CSVSSTGYTGELFF
TGCAGCGTTAGTAGTACAGGCTACACCGGGGAGCTGTTTTTT
>.|TRBJ1-1|TRBV5-6|TRBD1
CASSLFAGGLAEAFF
TGTGCCAGCAGCTTGTTCGCAGGGGGCCTGGCTGAAGCTTTCTTT